This TCR beta chain originates from a study of cytomegalovirus exposure and HLA in healthy donors. Notes on the study in general: In vitro assays verified that a few CMV-associated chains recognized CMV antigens specifically.

Of note for this clone: The antigen remains unidentified.

Trimming at V came to 2 bases and at J to 0 bases, leaving 3 bases not matched to a gene. Germline CDR1 reads SQVTM; CDR2 reads ANQGSEA. This CDR3 spans 14 amino acids. The primer mix had 60 Vbeta and 13 Jbeta primers. Profiling relied on immunoSEQ multiplex PCR, and the TCRdb table lists in-frame clones only, not all of them. In the table there are about 140,000 clones, about 80% of which are singletons. The chain recombines TRBV29-1 with TRBJ1-2, with 7 bases identical to TRBD1. Sequenced material: PBMCs. The origin of this receptor is a man between 25 and 39 years old in good health and CMV-seronegative. The CDR3 protein is CSVERQGANYGYTF. For the CDR3, the DNA is TGCAGCGTTGAAAGACAGGGTGCTAACTATGGCTACACCTTC.